A selection of T cell receptor beta chains follows, all from one sample in a study of T cell responses to AZD1222 COVID-19 vaccine. Libraries were prepared by immunoSEQ multiplex PCR; TCRdb keeps only in-frame clonotypes and omits some of them. The sample has approximately 67,000 clones, under 90% seen once. The sample consisted of peripheral blood, taken on day 0 of AZD1222 vaccination. The source of these receptors is an adult in good health. The CDR3 runs from the conserved cysteine through the conserved F or W. D genes are given only for firm matches. Expanded clones are given a class, and other clones once, few, many or no size at all.

V: TRBV7-8; J: TRBJ1-1; size: few; D: NA; DNA: TGTGCCAGCAGCTTAGTCCTTAGCAGGTCGACCACTGAAGCTTTCTTT; CDR3: CASSLVLSRSTTEAFF
V: TRBV7-9; J: TRBJ2-3; size: NA; D: TRBD1; DNA: TGTGCCAGCAGACGAGCCGGGACAGGGGCGGCAGATACGCAGTATTTT; CDR3: CASRRAGTGAADTQYF
V: TRBV4-2; J: TRBJ1-1; size: NA; D: NA; DNA: TGTGCCAGCAGCCATCCTCAACAGATGAACACTGAAGCTTTCTTT; CDR3: CASSHPQQMNTEAFF
V: TRBV27; J: TRBJ2-7; size: NA; D: NA; DNA: TGTGCCAGCAGTTACGCCCGGGGGTACGAGCAGTACTTC; CDR3: CASSYARGYEQYF
V: TRBV6-2/TRBV6-3; J: TRBJ2-7; size: NA; D: NA; DNA: TGTGCCAGCAGTTACTCGACCCGGGGTGAGCAGTACTTC; CDR3: CASSYSTRGEQYF
V: TRBV9; J: TRBJ2-5; size: NA; D: NA; DNA: TGTGCCAGCAAGGGCAGGGATGAGGAGACCCAGTACTTC; CDR3: CASKGRDEETQYF
V: TRBV18; J: TRBJ2-2; size: once; D: NA; DNA: TGTGCCAGCTCACCGGGCAGGGAGAACACCGGGGAGCTGTTTTTT; CDR3: CASSPGRENTGELFF
V: TRBV7-9; J: TRBJ2-7; size: NA; D: NA; DNA: TGTGCCAGCAGCAGAGACAGCCTCTACTCCTACGAGCAGTACTTC; CDR3: CASSRDSLYSYEQYF
V: TRBV5-1; J: TRBJ2-5; size: NA; D: TRBD1; DNA: TGCGCCAGCAGCTCGACAGGGGGAGAGACCCAGTACTTC; CDR3: CASSSTGGETQYF
V: TRBV9; J: TRBJ2-1; size: NA; D: TRBD2; DNA: TGTGCCAGCAGCTATTTAGCGGGAGTCTCCTACAATGAGCAGTTCTTC; CDR3: CASSYLAGVSYNEQFF
V: TRBV4-3; J: TRBJ1-5; size: NA; D: NA; DNA: TGCGCCAGCAGCCAAGCTGTCACGGGGGCAGGAAGCAATCAGCCCCAGCATTTT; CDR3: CASSQAVTGAGSNQPQHF
V: TRBV2; J: TRBJ1-5; size: NA; D: NA; DNA: TGTGCCAGCAGTGAAGTGAGGACGGCTAGCAATCAGCCCCAGCATTTT; CDR3: CASSEVRTASNQPQHF
V: TRBV7-2; J: TRBJ2-3; size: NA; D: TRBD2; DNA: TGTGCCAGCAGCTTAGGATCTAGCGGGGGGACCTATACAGATACGCAGTATTTT; CDR3: CASSLGSSGGTYTDTQYF
V: TRBV6-5; J: TRBJ2-1; size: NA; D: TRBD1; DNA: TGTGCCAGCGGACAGGGCGGGTTGGGTGAGCAGTTCTTC; CDR3: CASGQGGLGEQFF
V: TRBV7-2; J: TRBJ1-5; size: NA; D: NA; DNA: TGTGCCAGCAGCTTACAAAGTCAGGGAGGGAATCAGCCCCAGCATTTT; CDR3: CASSLQSQGGNQPQHF
V: TRBV28; J: TRBJ1-1; size: NA; D: NA; DNA: TGTGCCAGCAGTTTATCGCCAGGGAAGACTGAAGCTTTCTTT; CDR3: CASSLSPGKTEAFF
V: TRBV6-6; J: TRBJ1-4; size: NA; D: TRBD1; DNA: TGTGCCAGCAGTCGGGGACAGGGGGCGGCAACTAATGAAAAACTGTTTTTT; CDR3: CASSRGQGAATNEKLFF
V: TRBV5-5; J: TRBJ1-2; size: once; D: TRBD1; DNA: TGTGCCAGCAGCTTGCTGGGACAGATAGGGGACTATGGCTACACCTTC; CDR3: CASSLLGQIGDYGYTF
V: TRBV28; J: TRBJ2-1; size: NA; D: NA; DNA: TGTGCCAGCACAACATTCCTCTCCCGGGACTCATACAATGAGCAGTTCTTC; CDR3: CASTTFLSRDSYNEQFF
V: TRBV6-5; J: TRBJ2-1; size: NA; D: NA; DNA: TGTGCCAGCTGCCTCTCTGACTTGAATGAGCAGTTCTTC; CDR3: CASCLSDLNEQFF
V: TRBV20-1; J: TRBJ1-1; size: NA; D: NA; DNA: TGCAGTGCTATCTTGAACACTGAAGCTTTCTTT; CDR3: CSAILNTEAFF
V: TRBV7-3; J: TRBJ2-3; size: NA; D: TRBD2; DNA: TGTGCCAGCAGCTGGACTAGCGGGAGTGGAGATACGCAGTATTTT; CDR3: CASSWTSGSGDTQYF
V: TRBV13; J: TRBJ1-2; size: NA; D: NA; DNA: TGTGCCAGCAGCTTAGGCAGCAGCTACTATGGCTACACCTTC; CDR3: CASSLGSSYYGYTF
V: TRBV18; J: TRBJ1-3; size: once; D: NA; DNA: TGTGCCAGCTCACCCTCGGGGAGTTCAGGAAACACCATATATTTT; CDR3: CASSPSGSSGNTIYF
V: TRBV7-2; J: TRBJ1-1; size: few; D: NA; DNA: TGTGCCAGCACTCCAAACTCCGGCTCCGGGGCTTTCTTT; CDR3: CASTPNSGSGAFF
V: TRBV19; J: TRBJ1-1; size: NA; D: TRBD1; DNA: TGTGCCAGTAGTCCCGGGACAGACACTGAAGCTTTCTTT; CDR3: CASSPGTDTEAFF
V: TRBV15; J: TRBJ1-1; size: once; D: NA; DNA: TGTGCCACCAGCTTACGAATCGCCCCACAGGGACTGGGCACTGAAGCTTTCTTT; CDR3: CATSLRIAPQGLGTEAFF
V: TRBV18; J: TRBJ2-7; size: NA; D: NA; DNA: TGTGCCAGCTCACCAACAGCCTCCTACGAGCAGTACTTC; CDR3: CASSPTASYEQYF
V: TRBV9; J: TRBJ1-2; size: few; D: NA; DNA: TGTGCCAGCAGTTGGGGCGCTTCTAACTATGGCTACACCTTC; CDR3: CASSWGASNYGYTF
V: TRBV9; J: TRBJ2-3; size: NA; D: TRBD2; DNA: TGTGCCAGCAGCGCAGGACTAGAGAAGCATACGCAGTATTTT; CDR3: CASSAGLEKHTQYF
V: TRBV20-1; J: TRBJ2-7; size: NA; D: NA; DNA: TGCAGTGCTAGATGGCTCCGCGAGCAGTACTTC; CDR3: CSARWLREQYF
V: TRBV5-6; J: TRBJ1-1; size: once; D: NA; DNA: TGTGCCAGCAGCTTTCGAGGAGAAGCTTTCTTT; CDR3: CASSFRGEAFF
V: TRBV5-1; J: TRBJ2-3; size: few; D: NA; DNA: TGCGCCAGCAGCTTGGCCGGAGAGGGTCCAGATACGCAGTATTTT; CDR3: CASSLAGEGPDTQYF
V: TRBV21-1; J: TRBJ1-3; size: NA; D: NA; DNA: TGTGCCAGCAGCAGACTTCCTTCGGCCCGGGAGAGCGAAAACACCATATATTTT; CDR3: CASSRLPSARESENTIYF
V: TRBV4-2; J: TRBJ2-7; size: NA; D: TRBD2; DNA: TGTGCCAGCAGCCGCGGGGCCGGGACTAGCGGTTCCTACGAGCAGTACTTC; CDR3: CASSRGAGTSGSYEQYF
V: TRBV7-2; J: TRBJ1-1; size: NA; D: NA; DNA: TGTGCCAGCACCCGGAGGAGTGGGAACACTGAAGCTTTCTTT; CDR3: CASTRRSGNTEAFF
V: TRBV4-3; J: TRBJ2-7; size: few; D: NA; DNA: TGCGCCAGCAGCCAAGTGTCTAGCTCCTACGAGCAGTACTTC; CDR3: CASSQVSSSYEQYF
V: TRBV12-3/TRBV12-4; J: TRBJ2-3; size: few; D: NA; DNA: TGTGCCAGCAGTTTAGTTCGATGGGATACGCAGTATTTT; CDR3: CASSLVRWDTQYF
V: TRBV6-2/TRBV6-3; J: TRBJ2-7; size: NA; D: TRBD2; DNA: TGTGCCAGCAGTTCCCCAATTCGACTAGCGGGAGAGAACGAGCAGTACTTC; CDR3: CASSSPIRLAGENEQYF
V: TRBV27; J: TRBJ2-1; size: NA; D: NA; DNA: TGTGCCAGCAGTTTATACCCACCGGGGTTTGAGCAGTTCTTC; CDR3: CASSLYPPGFEQFF
V: TRBV9; J: TRBJ1-3; size: once; D: NA; DNA: TGTGCCAGCAGCTTCCGACGGGAGAGCTCTGGAAACACCATATATTTT; CDR3: CASSFRRESSGNTIYF
V: TRBV10-1; J: TRBJ1-3; size: NA; D: NA; DNA: TGCGCCAGCAGTCCAAGCTCTGGAAACACCATATATTTT; CDR3: CASSPSSGNTIYF
V: TRBV5-8; J: TRBJ1-2; size: NA; D: NA; DNA: TGTGCCAGCAGCGCGTACAGGGAAGAGGTCTATGGCTACACCTTC; CDR3: CASSAYREEVYGYTF
V: TRBV4-3; J: TRBJ1-2; size: NA; D: TRBD1; DNA: TGCGCCAGCAGCCAAGATTTGGCAGGGGGTAACTATGGCTACACCTTC; CDR3: CASSQDLAGGNYGYTF
V: TRBV5-1; J: TRBJ1-2; size: NA; D: NA; DNA: TGCGCCAGCAGCTTGGTACCCGATGAGCCCTATGGCTACACCTTC; CDR3: CASSLVPDEPYGYTF
V: TRBV27; J: TRBJ2-7; size: few; D: NA; DNA: TGTGCCAGCAGCCAACAGGGACTGAGCTACGAGCAGTACTTC; CDR3: CASSQQGLSYEQYF
V: TRBV6-6; J: TRBJ1-1; size: once; D: NA; DNA: TGTGCCAGCAGGCAACAGCCGAACACTGAAGCTTTCTTT; CDR3: CASRQQPNTEAFF
V: TRBV6-2/TRBV6-3; J: TRBJ1-2; size: once; D: NA; DNA: TGTGCCAGCAGTTACCTAACGGACAGAGGGAATGGCTACACCTTC; CDR3: CASSYLTDRGNGYTF
V: TRBV11-2; J: TRBJ1-4; size: NA; D: NA; DNA: TGTGCCAGCAGCTTAACTTCGTGGGGGAGAGAAAAACTGTTTTTT; CDR3: CASSLTSWGREKLFF
V: TRBV3-1/TRBV3-2; J: TRBJ2-4; size: NA; D: NA; DNA: TGTGCCAGCAGCCAAATCAAAAACATTCAGTACTTC; CDR3: CASSQIKNIQYF
V: TRBV7-2; J: TRBJ2-7; size: NA; D: TRBD2; DNA: TGTGCCAGCAGCCCCGGCGGGGGTCCCTCCTACGAGCAGTACTTC; CDR3: CASSPGGGPSYEQYF
V: TRBV3-1/TRBV3-2; J: TRBJ2-7; size: few; D: NA; DNA: TGTGCCAGCAGCCGCGGAGAGTACGAGCAGTACTTC; CDR3: CASSRGEYEQYF